The T cell receptor beta chain described here comes from a study of spatial heterogeneity in lung cancer (dated by TCRdb to 2018 to 2020). Regarding the complete study: Donors were 72 patients with early-stage, untreated non-small cell lung cancer from the lung TRACERx cohort. The study linked features of the TCR repertoire to counts of nonsynonymous mutations, which were determined by whole-exome sequencing of tumor tissue. Follow-up PBMC samples were sequenced whenever available, with the median time to follow-up being two to three years after resection. In the raw uncorrected reads, each unique combination of TCR and UMI appeared more than ten times on average. Beta-chain transcripts were consistently detected in greater numbers than alpha-chain transcripts, which likely reflects a higher abundance of beta-chain transcripts. In non-small cell lung cancer, the study made a quantitative comparison of TCR alpha and beta repertoires among multiple tumor regions, matched nontumor lung and blood. Both alpha and beta chains were TCR-sequenced in samples taken at surgery, namely 220 tumor regions, around 61 matched nontumor lung samples and 56 PBMC samples. Here is what the overall study found, with its caveats: Confirming at a functional level the hypothesis that regional TCRs recognize regional mutations was considered to require additional single-cell paired TCR alpha and beta sequencing. Ubiquitous expanded tumor TCRs were found in blood more often at tumor resection than at routine follow-up. Only about 15 patients were included in comparisons of baseline and follow-up blood repertoires.

In the case of this clonotype: Its antigen target is currently unknown. Nothing much larger sits one base from this clone, and base qualities are not available.

Per the publication, the time point label means: blood at routine non-recurrence follow-up after resection. TCR sequencing used whole RNA extracted from tumor and nontumor lung tissue, or from cryopreserved PBMC samples, without cell sorting. Only patients for whom sufficient RNA was available from at least two tumor regions were selected for TCR sequencing. Library generation was performed with 5' RACE. Instrument used: NextSeq 500. In the TCR library protocol, a unique molecular identifier was attached to each TCR cDNA molecule so that PCR and sequencing errors could be corrected. The study's processing was this. TCR identification, UMI-based error correction and CDR3 extraction were all carried out with Decombinator tools. Expanded TCRs were defined as those above a frequency of 2 per 1,000, corresponding to the top 1% of the tumor frequency distribution. Rényi diversity was computed with the R vegan package after subsampling each repertoire 100 times to 5,000 TCRs. To build CDR3 similarity networks, amino acid triplet string-kernel similarity was used, and CDR3s were connected when their pairwise similarity was above 0.82. In TCRdb, the public reads were trimmed at Q25 with fastp and aligned with MiXCR, with productive beta chains retained. Rows are combined by CDR3 protein, so each entry shows the most common genes and DNA. It is TCRdb's table, rather than the study itself, that gives the V and J calls and clone size. The sample contains about 47,000 distinct CDR3 sequences, 6% to 8.5% of them found a single time. The top ten constitute around 35% of the sample.

The sample here was PBMCs, taken at follow-up. This clonotype was obtained from a female donor with early-stage non-small cell lung cancer.

The bases read TGTGCCAGCAGCCCGAACCTACCAGATACGCAGTATTTT. It codes for CASSPNLPDTQYF. The sequence is built from TRBV11-2 and TRBJ2-3, with no D gene named confidently. Including the terminal cysteine and phenylalanine, the CDR3 comprises 13 residues. The DNA shown is the 39-base CDR3, in frame from base 1. Looking up the germline V gene yields CDR1 SGHAT and CDR2 FQNNGV. The germline ends are 10 bases apart after V is trimmed by 5 bases and J by 4 bases.